The clone carrying this T cell receptor (beta chain) occurred a few times. Its antigen is not known. TCR alpha and TCR beta cDNA libraries carrying sample barcodes and UMIs were produced by 5'RACE using constant-segment primers. TCRdb processed the 5' RACE reads anew with MiXCR; each CDR3 protein has one entry. The sample holds about 110,000 distinct CDR3 sequences, over 20% seen once. These data come from a study of T-cell memory formation after mild COVID-19. Looked up from germline, CDR1 is SEHNR and CDR2 is FQNEAQ (reference sequence). After removal of 5 bases from V and 7 bases from J, the junction contained 3 bases not matched to a gene. This CDR3 comprises 14 residues. Findings and caveats of the study: Among clones contracting day 15 to 85, CD4/CD8 was balanced, whereas later expanders leaned CD4+. Detection of some responders pre-infection suggested pre-existing cross-reactive memory T cells participated.

This TCR was recovered from a man aged 18-30 years who had mild COVID-19 (a few samples of this study predate the infection). Cell type and time point are not known. Input material: PBMCs or a T cell subset sorted from them (not recorded which). The chain carries TRBV7-9 and TRBJ1-6; the match to TRBD1 covers 9 bases. CDR3 DNA sequence: TGTGCCAGCAGCGAGACAGGGGGAAATTCACCCCTCCACTTT. This translates into CASSETGGNSPLHF.